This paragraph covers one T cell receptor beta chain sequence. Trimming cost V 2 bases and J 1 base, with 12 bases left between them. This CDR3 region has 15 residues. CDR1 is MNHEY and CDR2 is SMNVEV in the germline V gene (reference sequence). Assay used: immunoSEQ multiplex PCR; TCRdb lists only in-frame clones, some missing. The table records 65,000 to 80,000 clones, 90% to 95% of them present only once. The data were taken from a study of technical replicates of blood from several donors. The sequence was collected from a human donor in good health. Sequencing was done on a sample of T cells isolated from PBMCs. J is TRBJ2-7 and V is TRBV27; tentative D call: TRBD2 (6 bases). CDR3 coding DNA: TGTGCCAGCAGTTTAGGAGGGTCAGCTTCCTACGAGCAGTACTTC. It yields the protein CASSLGGSASYEQYF.